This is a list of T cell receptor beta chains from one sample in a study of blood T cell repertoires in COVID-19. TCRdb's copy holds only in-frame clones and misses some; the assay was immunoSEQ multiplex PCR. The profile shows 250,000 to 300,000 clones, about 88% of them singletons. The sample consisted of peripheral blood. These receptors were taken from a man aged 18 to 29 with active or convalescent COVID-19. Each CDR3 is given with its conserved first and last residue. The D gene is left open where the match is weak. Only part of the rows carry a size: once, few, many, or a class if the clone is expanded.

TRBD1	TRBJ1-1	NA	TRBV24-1	TGTGCCACCAGTGATGCGACAGGGGGGAACACTGAAGCTTTCTTT	CATSDATGGNTEAFF
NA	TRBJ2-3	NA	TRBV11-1	TGTGCCAGCAGCTTTCTCCAGACTAGCACAGATACGCAGTATTTT	CASSFLQTSTDTQYF
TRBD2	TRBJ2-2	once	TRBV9	TGTGCCAGCAGCGATCCTAGCGGGAGAGGCACCGGGGAGCTGTTTTTT	CASSDPSGRGTGELFF
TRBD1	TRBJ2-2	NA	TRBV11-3	TGTGCCAGCAGGACGGGACAGAGGCCCACCGGGGAGCTGTTTTTT	CASRTGQRPTGELFF
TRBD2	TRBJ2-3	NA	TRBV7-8	TGTGCCAGCAAAGCCGGGACTAGCTCTTTATTAGGCACAGATACGCAGTATTTT	CASKAGTSSLLGTDTQYF
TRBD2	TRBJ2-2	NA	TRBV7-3	TGTGCCAGCAGCTCCGGGACTAGCGGGAGAGTAGGGACCGGGGAGCTGTTTTTT	CASSSGTSGRVGTGELFF
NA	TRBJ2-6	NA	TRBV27	TGTGCCAGCAGTCCCCGGTATCGGTCCTCTGGGGCCAACGTCCTGACTTTC	CASSPRYRSSGANVLTF
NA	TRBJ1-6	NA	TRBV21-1	TGTGCCAGCAGCGAATCACAGGGCCAAAATTCACCCCTCCACTTT	CASSESQGQNSPLHF
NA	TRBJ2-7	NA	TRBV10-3	TGTGCCTCTCAGAGTGGGACATCCGGGCACGAGCAGTACTTC	CASQSGTSGHEQYF
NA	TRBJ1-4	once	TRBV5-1	TGCGCCAGCAGCTTGACGGGGTGGAATGAAAAACTGTTTTTT	CASSLTGWNEKLFF
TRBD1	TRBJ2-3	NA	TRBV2	TGTGCCAGTTCCGGGACAGGGGGCCAAGATACGCAGTATTTT	CASSGTGGQDTQYF
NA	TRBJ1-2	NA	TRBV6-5	TGTGCCAGCAGTACATTAACAGGGAACTATGGCTACACCTTC	CASSTLTGNYGYTF
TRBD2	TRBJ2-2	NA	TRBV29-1	TGCAGCGTACCCCGGGGGGGAGGGGAGCTGTTTTTT	CSVPRGGGELFF
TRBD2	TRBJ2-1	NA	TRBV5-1	TGCGCCAGCAGCTTGGTCGCTAGCGGGAGGGCTGAGCAGTTCTTC	CASSLVASGRAEQFF
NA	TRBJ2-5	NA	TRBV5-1	TGCGCCAGCAGCCCGGACTACCAAGAGACCCAGTACTTC	CASSPDYQETQYF
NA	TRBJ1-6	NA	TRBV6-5	TGTGCCAGCAGTCACTTTGGGAGACTTAATAATTCACCCCTCCACTTT	CASSHFGRLNNSPLHF
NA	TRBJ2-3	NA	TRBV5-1	TGCGCCAGCAGCTTCCGGGGTACAGATACGCAGTATTTT	CASSFRGTDTQYF
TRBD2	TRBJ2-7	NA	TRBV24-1	TGTGCCACCAGTGAAGGGAGCGGGAGGGCCAAATCCTACGAGCAGTACTTC	CATSEGSGRAKSYEQYF
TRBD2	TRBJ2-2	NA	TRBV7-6	TGTGCCAGCAGCTCGACACCGGGACTAGCGAGCACCGGGGAGCTGTTTTTT	CASSSTPGLASTGELFF
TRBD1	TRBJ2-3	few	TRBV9	TGTGCCAGCGCAGGACAGGGGGCGGATACGCAGTATTTT	CASAGQGADTQYF
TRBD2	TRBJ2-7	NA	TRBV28	TGTGCCAGCAGTTTAGTAAGCGGGGTACACCCGTACGAGCAGTACTTC	CASSLVSGVHPYEQYF
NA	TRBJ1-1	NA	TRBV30	TGTGCCTGGAGCCCGCACGGCGGGAGTGAAGCTTTCTTT	CAWSPHGGSEAFF
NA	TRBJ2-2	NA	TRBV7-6	TGTGCCAGCAGCTTAGAGACGGGAGCCAACACCGGGGAGCTGTTTTTT	CASSLETGANTGELFF